These 17 T cell receptor beta chains share one sample of origin, sequenced in a study of T cell repertoires in cytomegalovirus infection (dated 2019 in TCRdb). Sequencing took place on an Illumina HiSeq 1500. TCRdb reanalyzed the raw reads on its own, using fastp at Q25 for trimming and MiXCR for clone calling, and kept in-frame beta chains. Rows are combined by CDR3 protein, so each entry shows the most common genes and DNA. The sample table holds more than 150,000 distinct CDR3 sequences, of which 25% to 30% were seen once. The ten largest make up approximately 31% of the sample. The sample taken for sequencing was PBMCs. These receptors were taken from a human donor in good health (CMV status not recorded). Some clones in this sample may be carry-over from other donors' samples.

This clonotype was observed a few times. V usage is TRBV6-1 and J usage is TRBJ1-5; D not resolved. Between the trimmed V and J ends, which lost 6 bases and 4 bases, there was a span of 19 bases. Germline loops: CDR1 MNHNS, CDR2 SASEGT. This CDR3 comprises 16 residues. The CDR3 sequence: CASRSRTTQGNQPQHF. For the CDR3, the DNA is TGTGCCAGCAGATCCAGGACCACCCAAGGAAATCAGCCCCAGCATTTT.

The genes are TRBV28 and TRBJ1-2; D is perhaps TRBD1 (6 bases). V dropped 7 bases and J dropped 10 bases, with 19 bases sitting between them. From germline, CDR1 is MDHEN and CDR2 SYDVKM. The CDR3 extends over 13 amino acids. CDR3 in DNA: TGTGCCAGCAACCTTGGGAGGGGGGAGATCTACACCTTC. Its protein is CASNLGRGEIYTF.

This clonotype was counted a few times. The chain couples TRBV3-1 to TRBJ1-1; D ambiguous. Between the trimmed V and J ends, which lost 2 bases and 6 bases, there was a span of 13 bases. Germline assignment: CDR1 LGHDT and CDR2 YNNKEL (reference sequence). The CDR3 is 14 amino acids. The CDR3 nucleotides are TGTGCCAGCAGCCAACTCAAGGCGGCAGCTGAAGCTTTCTTT. Its translation: CASSQLKAAAEAFF.

A few counts support this clonotype. The chain has TRBV7-8 and TRBJ1-5, with TRBD1 matching over 9 bases. The junction had 5 bases not matched to a gene; V was cut back by 3 bases and J by 5 bases. The CDR3 contains 15 residues. The germline V gene encodes CDR1 SGHVS and CDR2 FQNEAQ. For the CDR3, the DNA is TGTGCCAGCAGCTTCGGGACAGGGAACGATCAGCCCCAGCATTTT. Its protein is CASSFGTGNDQPQHF. The full variable domain, with the rest looked up from reference TRBV7-8 and TRBJ1-5, is GAGVSQSPRYKVAKRGQDVALRCDPISGHVSLFWYQQALGQGPEFLTYFQNEAQLDKSGLPSDRFFAERPEGSVSTLKIQRTQQEDSAVYLCASSFGTGNDQPQHFGDGTRLSIL.

This clonotype was seen only a few times. The chain couples TRBV6-5 to TRBJ2-4; a weak D match, TRBD2 (5 bases). Germline V gene data show CDR1 as MNHEY and CDR2 as SVGAGI. Between the trimmed V and J ends, which lost 4 bases and 7 bases, there was a span of 14 bases. This CDR3 has 14 residues. CDR3 protein: CASSSPGRTNIQYF. The DNA for the CDR3 is TGTGCCAGCAGTTCTCCAGGACGGACTAACATTCAGTACTTC.

This clonotype was seen ten or more times. The V and J genes are TRBV7-2 and TRBJ2-5; D could derive from TRBD1 or TRBD2 (5 bases each). This CDR3 is built from 15 residues. V was shortened by 5 bases and J by 10 bases, with 23 bases between the two germline ends. The germline CDR1 and CDR2 sequences are SGHTA and FQGNSA. The CDR3 DNA sequence: TGTGCCAGCAGCGGCGGCTGGGGGAGAGCGTCCCTCCAGTACTTC. This encodes CASSGGWGRASLQYF.

This clonotype turned up a few times. The CDR3 loop reads CASSPGGIGDTEAFF. CDR3 DNA sequence: TGTGCCAGCAGTCCTGGGGGGATAGGGGACACTGAAGCTTTCTTT. The chain joins TRBV28 to TRBJ1-1; weak D call: TRBD1 (5 bases). CDR1 MDHEN and CDR2 SYDVKM come from the germline V gene. V shed 5 bases and J shed 3 bases, with 16 bases lying between them. The CDR3 sequence is 15 residues long.

The V call is TRBV10-3, the J call TRBJ2-2; no clear D gene. V lost 2 bases, J lost 5 bases, and 0 bases lay in between. This CDR3 is 11 amino acids long. Germline CDR1 ENHRY, CDR2 SYGVKD. The CDR3 sequence is CAISETGELFF. CDR3 nucleotides: TGTGCCATCAGTGAGACCGGGGAGCTGTTTTTT.

This chain connects TRBV2 to TRBJ2-7, with 7 bases identical to TRBD2. The CDR3 runs 14 residues. The V gene's germline CDR1 is SNHLY and CDR2 FYNNEI. V dropped 2 bases and J dropped 2; count of bases not matched to a gene: 3. The CDR3 reads CASSEFRGAYEQYF. The CDR3 DNA follows: TGTGCCAGCAGTGAATTCCGGGGGGCCTACGAGCAGTACTTC.

This rearrangement joins TRBV11-3 to TRBJ2-2, with TRBD2 identical over 8 bases. J gave up 5 bases and V 5 bases, and 7 bases lay outside the gene matches. Germline V gene sequence: CDR1 SGHNT, CDR2 YENEEA. The CDR3 runs to 15 residues. CDR3 in amino acids: CASSLRGGRTGELFF. CDR3 DNA: TGTGCCAGCAGCCTTCGCGGGGGGAGGACCGGGGAGCTGTTTTTT.

Details on this clonotype: An end of the junction differs from the germline gene, which may be a read error. The rearrangement links TRBV10-3 to TRBJ2-7; no definite D call. Germline V gene data show CDR1 as ENHRY and CDR2 as SYGVKD. The CDR3 runs 14 residues. CDR3 DNA sequence: TGTGCCATCAGTGAGGGGGAAATTACTTACGAGAAGTACTTC. Protein sequence: CAISEGEITYEKYF.

Concerning this clonotype itself: A read error may be the cause here, since a much bigger clone is one base away. The J gene is TRBJ2-2, the V gene TRBV11-3; D may match TRBD1 or TRBD2 (7 bases each). Germline V gene lookup returns CDR1 SGHNT and CDR2 YENEEA. V shed 4 bases and J shed 7 bases, with 16 bases lying between them. There are 15 residues in the CDR3. The CDR3 region is CASSSQGGDIGELFF. The CDR3 DNA follows: TGTGCCAGCAGCTCCCAGGGGGGGGACATCGGGGAGCTGTTTTTT.

The CDR3 nucleotides read TGTGCCAGCAGTTTAAAACCGCAGGGGGTCCACGAGCAGTACTTC. It yields the protein CASSLKPQGVHEQYF. The chain recombines TRBV6-1 with TRBJ2-7; 7 nucleotides match TRBD1. Germline loops: CDR1 MNHNS, CDR2 SASEGT. There are 15 residues in the CDR3. Trimming cost V 5 bases and J 5 bases; bases outside gene matches: 12.

A few counts support this clonotype. This chain connects TRBV6-6 to TRBJ2-7, with TRBD1 as a possible D gene (6 bases). This CDR3 is built from 14 residues. Trimming removed 2 bases at V and 12 bases at J, with 20 bases between. Germline V gene data show CDR1 as MNHNY and CDR2 as SVGAGI (reference sequence). The CDR3 reads CASSYPNRVESTYF. The CDR3 nucleotides are TGTGCCAGCAGTTACCCTAACAGGGTAGAGAGCACGTACTTC.

The chain recombines TRBV11-2 with TRBJ2-1, with D perhaps TRBD1 (6 bases). Germline loops: CDR1 SGHAT, CDR2 FQNNGV. CDR3 size: 14 residues. V lost 4 bases and J 2 bases, leaving 9 bases between the germline ends. CDR3 in DNA: TGTGCCAGCAGCTCGAGGACAGCCTACAATGAGCAGTTCTTC. It specifies CASSSRTAYNEQFF.

The chain carries TRBV27 and TRBJ1-1, with D possibly being TRBD1 (5 bases). The CDR3 is made up of 14 amino acids. V was cut by 5 bases and J by 1 base, with 11 bases left in between. Germline V lookup: CDR1 MNHEY, CDR2 SMNVEV (reference sequence). CDR3 in DNA: TGTGCCAGCAGTCGGGACGGCCGGAACACTGAAGCTTTCTTT. Translation gives CASSRDGRNTEAFF.

Many counts were recorded for this clonotype. This chain links TRBV20-1 with TRBJ2-4; a weak D match, TRBD1 (5 bases). The CDR3 sequence is 13 residues long. Germline V gene sequence: CDR1 DFQATT, CDR2 SNEGSKA (reference sequence). V shed 5 bases and J shed 0 bases, with 8 bases lying between them. The CDR3 region has the DNA TGCAGTGCTGGGGCCTTAGCCAAAAACATTCAGTACTTC. Protein: CSAGALAKNIQYF.